The entry below describes one T cell receptor (beta chain). Its antigen is unknown. This CDR3 is missing its conserved last phenylalanine or tryptophan, likely due to a read error. This sample is drawn from a study of vaccination and CD4 T cells after COVID-19. The Oncomine TCR Beta short-read assay sequenced DNA from cultured CD4+ T cells. Using its own MiXCR run on the PCR reads, TCRdb lists one record per CDR3 protein. The sample holds more than 12,000 distinct CDR3 sequences, approximately 53% seen once. The sample's treatment: approximately 10-day PBMC culture with coronavirus spike peptide pools or control peptides (ViraFEST assay). Antigen-specific T cells were expanded with peptide pools by ViraFEST, and TCRs were then sequenced. The CDR3 is made up of 13 amino acids. V was trimmed by 3 bases and J by 6 bases, leaving 12 bases between them. Germline V gene sequence: CDR1 SGHTA, CDR2 FQGNSA.

This clonotype was sampled from a human donor who had recovered from COVID-19. The sequencing sample was made of CD4+ T cells from blood, cultured in vitro. The chain links TRBV7-2 to TRBJ2-7; D may be TRBD2 (5 bases). CDR3 sequence (DNA): TGTGCCAGCAGCTTCCAGCTAGCCCGCGAGCAGTACCTC. Translated, it gives CASSFQLAREQYL.